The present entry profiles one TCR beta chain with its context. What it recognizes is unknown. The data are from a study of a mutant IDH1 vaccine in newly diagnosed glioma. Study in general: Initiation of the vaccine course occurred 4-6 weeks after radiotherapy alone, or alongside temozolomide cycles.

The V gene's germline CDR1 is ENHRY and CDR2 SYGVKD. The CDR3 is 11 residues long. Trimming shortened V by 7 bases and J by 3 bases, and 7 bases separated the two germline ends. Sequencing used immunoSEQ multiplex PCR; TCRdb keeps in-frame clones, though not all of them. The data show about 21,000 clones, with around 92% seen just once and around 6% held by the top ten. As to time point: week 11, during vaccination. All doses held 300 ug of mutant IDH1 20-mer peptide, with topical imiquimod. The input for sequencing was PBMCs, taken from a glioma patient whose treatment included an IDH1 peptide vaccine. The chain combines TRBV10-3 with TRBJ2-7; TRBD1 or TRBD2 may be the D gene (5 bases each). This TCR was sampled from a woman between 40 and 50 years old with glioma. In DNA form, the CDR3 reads TGTGCCATCAATGGGGGCTACGAGCAGTACTTC. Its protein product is CAINGGYEQYF.